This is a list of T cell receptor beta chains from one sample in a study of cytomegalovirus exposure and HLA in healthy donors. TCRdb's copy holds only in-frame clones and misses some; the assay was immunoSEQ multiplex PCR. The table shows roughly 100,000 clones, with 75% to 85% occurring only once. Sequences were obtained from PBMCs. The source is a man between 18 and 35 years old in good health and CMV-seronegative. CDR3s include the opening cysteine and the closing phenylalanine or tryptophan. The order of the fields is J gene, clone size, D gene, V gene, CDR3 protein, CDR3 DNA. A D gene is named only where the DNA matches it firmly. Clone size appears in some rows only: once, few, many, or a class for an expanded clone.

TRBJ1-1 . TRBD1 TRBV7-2 CASTSRGPTEAFF TGTGCCAGCACATCCAGGGGGCCAACTGAAGCTTTCTTT
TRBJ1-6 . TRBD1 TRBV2 CASSAPNRGWVSSPLHF TGTGCCAGCAGTGCCCCTAACAGGGGTTGGGTCAGTTCACCCCTCCACTTT
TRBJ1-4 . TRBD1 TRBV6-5 CASSRQGTNEKLFF TGTGCCAGCAGTCGACAGGGGACTAATGAAAAACTGTTTTTT
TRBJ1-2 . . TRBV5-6 CASSLSVLYYGYTF TGTGCCAGCAGCTTGTCCGTCCTTTACTATGGCTACACCTTC
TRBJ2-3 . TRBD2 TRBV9 CASETSGRLGTQYF TGTGCCAGCGAGACTAGCGGGAGGTTGGGAACGCAGTATTTT
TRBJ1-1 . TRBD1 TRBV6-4 CASSKDRDTEAFF TGTGCCAGCAGCAAAGACAGGGACACTGAAGCTTTCTTT
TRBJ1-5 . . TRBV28 CASSLRQGAQHF TGTGCCAGCAGTTTACGTCAGGGTGCCCAGCATTTT
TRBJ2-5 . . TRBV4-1 CASSQDPGKVETQYF TGCGCCAGCAGCCAAGATCCGGGTAAGGTAGAGACCCAGTACTTC
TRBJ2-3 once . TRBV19 CASNRWEADTQYF TGTGCCAGTAATAGGTGGGAGGCAGATACGCAGTATTTT
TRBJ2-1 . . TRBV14 CASSQRDQTGEQFF TGTGCCAGCAGCCAGCGGGACCAAACGGGTGAGCAGTTCTTC
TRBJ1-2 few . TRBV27 CASSDSRRVRGYGYTF TGTGCCAGCAGTGATTCTCGGAGGGTTCGTGGCTATGGCTACACCTTC
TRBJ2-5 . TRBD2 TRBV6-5 CASSSGRARQETQYF TGTGCCAGCAGTTCCGGGAGGGCCCGCCAAGAGACCCAGTACTTC
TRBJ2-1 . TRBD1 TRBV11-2 CASSLATATGVYNEQFF TGTGCCAGCAGCTTAGCTACCGCGACAGGGGTTTACAATGAGCAGTTCTTC
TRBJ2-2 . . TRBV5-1 CASSFGGSNTGELFF TGCGCCAGCAGCTTCGGCGGGTCGAACACCGGGGAGCTGTTTTTT
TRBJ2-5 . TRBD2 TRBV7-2 CASSLEVGGETQYF TGTGCCAGCAGCTTAGAAGTGGGAGGGGAGACCCAGTACTTC
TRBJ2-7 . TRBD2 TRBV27 CASSLNRGREMAYEQYF TGTGCCAGCAGTTTAAATAGAGGGCGGGAGATGGCGTACGAGCAGTACTTC
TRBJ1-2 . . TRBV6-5 CASWEGPNYGYTF TGTGCCAGCTGGGAGGGTCCGAACTATGGCTACACCTTC
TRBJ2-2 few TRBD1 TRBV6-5 CASRGQGKVGELFF TGTGCCAGCAGAGGACAGGGGAAAGTCGGGGAGCTGTTTTTT
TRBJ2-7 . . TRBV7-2 CASSLGLSYEQYF TGTGCCAGCAGCTTGGGACTTTCCTACGAGCAGTACTTC
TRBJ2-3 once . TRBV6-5 CASSSGGTDTQYF TGTGCCAGCAGTAGCGGAGGGACAGATACGCAGTATTTT
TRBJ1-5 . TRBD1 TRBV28 CASSLGQGEGQPQHF TGTGCCAGCAGTTTGGGACAGGGGGAGGGTCAGCCCCAGCATTTT
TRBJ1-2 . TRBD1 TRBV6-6 CASSPVGQGNYGYTF TGTGCCAGCAGTCCAGTGGGACAGGGGAACTATGGCTACACCTTC
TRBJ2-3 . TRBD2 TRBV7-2 CASSLAQGGTDTQYF TGTGCCAGCAGCTTAGCCCAGGGAGGGACAGATACGCAGTATTTT
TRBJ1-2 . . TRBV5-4 CASSLEVGAGGYGYTF TGTGCCAGCAGCTTGGAAGTTGGGGCGGGAGGGTATGGCTACACCTTC